This T cell receptor beta chain was observed in a study of T cells expressing NK-cell markers. As for the study in general: Sorted CD3+CD56+NKG2C+, CD3+CD56+NKG2C- and CD3+CD56-NKG2C+ T cells provided the TCR beta repertoires. One of the eight sequenced donors was seronegative, whereas the other seven were HCMV-seropositive.

cDNA encoding TCR beta was synthesized via 5'RACE template switching incorporating UMIs. TCRdb reprocessed the 5' RACE reads and reports one entry per CDR3 protein, with no DNA. The table for this sample gives about 410,000 distinct CDR3 sequences. The germline V gene has CDR1 MNHEY and CDR2 SMNVEV (reference sequence). The CDR3 length is 13 residues. The TCR comes from a woman between 50 and 59 years old in good health. V usage is TRBV27 and J usage is TRBJ2-5. The source material was blood T cells: a sorted CD56 or NKG2C T cell subset, CD4+ or CD8+ T cells, or bulk PBMC T cells (not recorded which). CDR3 sequence: CASGSFMGETQYF.